The 32 T cell receptor beta chains below were found in one sample sequenced in a study of control samples from healthy donors and cancer patients. Assay used: immunoSEQ multiplex PCR; TCRdb lists only in-frame clones, some missing. This sample carries around 120,000 clones, more than 85% of them seen once, and the ten largest clones take about 2.5%. Sequenced sample: blood. The source is a man aged 30 to 39 in good health.

The chain employs TRBV28 and TRBJ1-1; perhaps TRBD1 as D (5 bases). Looked up from germline, CDR1 is MDHEN and CDR2 is SYDVKM. The germline V and J ends were trimmed by 4 bases and 3 bases, with 15 bases remaining between them. The CDR3 has 15 residues. The CDR3 sequence: CASSSPRGGHTEAFF. The CDR3 nucleotides read TGTGCCAGCAGTTCACCAAGGGGAGGGCACACTGAAGCTTTCTTT.

V gene TRBV18 combines with J gene TRBJ1-1; D is undetermined. From germline, CDR1 is KGHSH and CDR2 LQKENI. V was cut by 3 bases and J by 4 bases, with 9 bases left in between. The CDR3 is 13 residues long. DNA of the CDR3: TGTGCCAGCTCACCGGGCGAGGGCACTGAAGCTTTCTTT. The encoded protein is CASSPGEGTEAFF.

This chain links TRBV7-3 with TRBJ1-6, with D tentatively TRBD1 (5 bases). The CDR3 has 19 residues. The V gene's germline CDR1 is SGHTA and CDR2 FQGTGA. V lost 2 bases to trimming and J lost 7 bases, with 24 bases between them. Written as DNA, the CDR3 is TGTGCCAGCAGCTTAGAAGCCTCGCCCATCGGGGGGTTCAATTCACCCCTCCACTTT. It yields the protein CASSLEASPIGGFNSPLHF.

This clone was picked up one time. This rearrangement joins TRBV10-3 to TRBJ1-3, with 7 nucleotides matching TRBD1. This CDR3 is built from 15 residues. CDR1 is ENHRY and CDR2 is SYGVKD in the germline V gene. Losses at the gene ends were 3 bases for V and 1 base for J; bases not matched to a gene: 3. CDR3 residues: CAISDTGVSGNTIYF. The CDR3 DNA reads as TGTGCCATCAGTGATACAGGGGTGTCTGGAAACACCATATATTTT.

This clone has a single count. The rearrangement joins TRBV5-1 to TRBJ2-7, with 7 bases matching TRBD1. This CDR3 region has 23 residues. After removal of 3 bases from V and 4 bases from J, the junction contained 34 bases not matched to a gene. Germline V gene lookup returns CDR1 SGHRS and CDR2 YFSETQ. The CDR3 region is CASSSERDREKKILTRNPYEQYV. CDR3 nucleotides: TGCGCCAGCAGCTCAGAAAGAGACAGGGAAAAAAAGATCCTTACCCGAAACCCTTACGAGCAGTACGTC.

This clone was counted a single time. The V call is TRBV6-6, the J call TRBJ1-2; tentatively, D is TRBD1 (6 bases). Germline lookup yields CDR1 MNHNY and CDR2 SVGAGI (reference sequence). The CDR3 spans 16 residues. V was trimmed by 5 bases and J by 1 base, leaving 17 bases between them. CDR3 coding DNA: TGTGCCAGCAGTCCCCGGGGGGCAGCTTTTAACTATGGCTACACCTTC. Protein sequence: CASSPRGAAFNYGYTF.

This chain joins TRBV18 and TRBJ2-2; D unclear. The V end lost 1 base, the J end lost 7 bases, and 7 bases lay between the germline ends. The CDR3 has 13 residues. Looked up from germline, CDR1 is KGHSH and CDR2 is LQKENI. CDR3 sequence reads: CASSPRNDGELFF. CDR3 coding DNA: TGTGCCAGCTCACCACGGAATGACGGGGAGCTGTTTTTT.

The chain couples TRBV6-5 to TRBJ2-2; 7 positions match TRBD2. Germline V gene sequence: CDR1 MNHEY, CDR2 SVGAGI. V lost 6 bases and J lost 3; bases outside the gene matches: 4. This CDR3 is built from 14 residues. In DNA form, the CDR3 reads TGTGCCAGCAGCCGGGGGAGGGACACCGGGGAGCTGTTTTTT. Amino acids: CASSRGRDTGELFF.

V usage is TRBV5-8 and J usage is TRBJ1-6; 7 bases map to TRBD1. The CDR3 is made up of 14 amino acids. V dropped 2 bases and J dropped 6; count of bases not matched to a gene: 2. CDR1 and CDR2 (germline): SGHTS, YDEGEE. The CDR3 nucleotides are TGTGCCAGCAGCTTAGGACAGGTTAATTCACCCCTCCACTTT. Amino acids: CASSLGQVNSPLHF. The whole variable domain, filled in from reference TRBV5-8 and TRBJ1-6, reads EAGVTQSPTHLIKTRGQQATLRCSPISGHTSVYWYQQALGLGLQFLLWYDEGEERNRGNFPPRFSGRQFPNYSSELNVNALELEDSALYLCASSLGQVNSPLHFGNGTRLTVT.

The genes are TRBV5-1 and TRBJ1-1; unclear D gene. There are 16 residues in the CDR3. Germline assignment: CDR1 SGHRS and CDR2 YFSETQ. V gave up 2 bases and J gave up 1 base, with 15 bases separating them. The CDR3 region is CASSFFSNKQNTEAFF. The DNA for the CDR3 is TGCGCCAGCAGCTTTTTCTCTAATAAACAGAACACTGAAGCTTTCTTT.

The gene calls are TRBV2 and TRBJ2-5, with 7 positions matching TRBD2. V shed 3 bases, J shed 10 bases, and the junction held 8 bases outside the gene matches. CDR3 length: 13 residues. The germline V gene has CDR1 SNHLY and CDR2 FYNNEI. The CDR3 sequence is CASSEAHGGIQYF. In nucleotides, the CDR3 is TGTGCCAGCAGTGAGGCCCACGGGGGGATCCAGTACTTC.

The chain couples TRBV12-3 or TRBV12-4 to TRBJ1-1; the D is unclear. CDR3 length equals 12 residues. V lost 8 bases, J lost 1 base, and 8 bases lay in between. The CDR3 reads CASVLGNTEAFF. The CDR3 coding sequence is TGTGCCAGCGTCCTCGGGAACACTGAAGCTTTCTTT.

This clone was picked up one time. This chain links TRBV5-1 with TRBJ1-1, with 8 positions matching TRBD1. Germline CDR1 SGHRS, CDR2 YFSETQ. The CDR3 is 14 residues long. Trimming at V came to 3 bases and at J to 3 bases, leaving 4 bases not matched to a gene. In DNA form, the CDR3 reads TGCGCCAGCAGCTCCGGACAGGGTTACACTGAAGCTTTCTTT. Encoded protein: CASSSGQGYTEAFF.

This clone was seen once. The rearrangement joins TRBV5-1 to TRBJ1-2; 7 bases are a match to TRBD1. This CDR3 region has 14 residues. V was clipped by 4 bases and J by 2 bases; unmatched bases: 5. Germline assignment: CDR1 SGHRS and CDR2 YFSETQ. CDR3 bases: TGCGCCAGCAGCCCGGACAGGCTCAACTATGGCTACACCTTC. Translated: CASSPDRLNYGYTF. Drawing the rest from reference TRBV5-1 and TRBJ1-2, the complete variable domain is KAGVTQTPRYLIKTRGQQVTLSCSPISGHRSVSWYQQTPGQGLQFLFEYFSETQRNKGNFPGRFSGRQFSNSRSEMNVSTLELGDSALYLCASSPDRLNYGYTFGSGTRLTVV.

The V and J genes are TRBV19 and TRBJ1-1; 7 nucleotides line up with TRBD1. V was clipped by 5 bases and J by 4 bases; unmatched bases: 10. Germline CDR1 reads LNHDA; CDR2 reads SQIVND (reference sequence). The CDR3 has 15 residues. This CDR3 reads CASSSQQGRATEAFF. In DNA form, the CDR3 reads TGTGCCAGTAGTTCACAACAGGGGCGGGCCACTGAAGCTTTCTTT.

This sequence joins TRBV25-1 and TRBJ1-2; no clear D. V lost 1 base to trimming and J lost 4 bases, with 7 bases between them. CDR3 length: 13 residues. Germline CDR1 reads MGHDK; CDR2 reads SYGVNS. The CDR3 spells CASSESMGYGYTF. The CDR3 nucleotides read TGTGCCAGCAGTGAATCAATGGGCTATGGCTACACCTTC.

The CDR3 loop reads CASSESRDGYTF. CDR3 nucleotides: TGCGCCAGCAGTGAGTCGAGAGATGGCTACACCTTC. The rearrangement joins TRBV10-1 to TRBJ1-2; D not certain. The CDR3 extends over 12 amino acids. Trimming removed 0 bases at V and 6 bases at J, with 5 bases between. Germline V gene lookup returns CDR1 WNHNN and CDR2 SYGVQD (reference sequence).

This clone was counted once. The chain joins TRBV11-2 to TRBJ1-2, with D unresolved. The V end was cut by 5 bases, the J end by 4 bases, with 14 bases between. The CDR3 totals 14 residues. The germline V gene encodes CDR1 SGHAT and CDR2 FQNNGV. The CDR3 loop reads CASSPLGRPYGYTF. In DNA form, the CDR3 reads TGTGCCAGCAGCCCCTTAGGAAGACCCTATGGCTACACCTTC.

This clone was counted once. V and J are TRBV5-1 and TRBJ2-1; 9 nucleotides align to TRBD1. The CDR3 length is 14 residues. Looked up from germline, CDR1 is SGHRS and CDR2 is YFSETQ. V dropped 4 bases and J dropped 8; count of bases not matched to a gene: 7. CDR3 DNA: TGCGCCAGCAGCCTCCGGACAGGGGAGTATGAGCAGTTCTTC. Protein product: CASSLRTGEYEQFF. Full variable domain (outside the CDR3, taken from reference TRBV5-1 and TRBJ2-1): KAGVTQTPRYLIKTRGQQVTLSCSPISGHRSVSWYQQTPGQGLQFLFEYFSETQRNKGNFPGRFSGRQFSNSRSEMNVSTLELGDSALYLCASSLRTGEYEQFFGPGTRLTVL.

V and J are TRBV5-1 and TRBJ2-1; D possibly corresponds to TRBD2 (6 bases). Germline values: CDR1 SGHRS, CDR2 YFSETQ. Deletions cut 4 bases from V and 2 bases from J, with 13 bases between. This CDR3 has 15 residues. The CDR3, as DNA: TGCGCCAGCAGCGGGTGGGGGGTAACCTACAATGAGCAGTTCTTC. It is translated as CASSGWGVTYNEQFF.

The rearrangement uses TRBV30 and TRBJ1-1; a weak D match, TRBD1 (5 bases). V was shortened by 5 bases and J by 4 bases, with 14 bases between the two germline ends. CDR1 GTSNPN and CDR2 SVGIG come from the germline V gene (reference sequence). The CDR3 extends over 13 amino acids. The CDR3: CAWEKRGGTEAFF. The CDR3 DNA reads as TGTGCCTGGGAAAAGAGGGGCGGCACTGAAGCTTTCTTT.

The chain couples TRBV6-6 to TRBJ1-2, with unresolved D. V lost 7 bases, J lost 7 bases, and 16 bases lay in between. The CDR3 sequence is 13 residues long. Germline V gene sequence: CDR1 MNHNY, CDR2 SVGAGI (reference sequence). Here the CDR3 reads CASTPYGMGGYTF. CDR3 nucleotide sequence: TGTGCCAGCACTCCGTACGGTATGGGTGGCTACACCTTC.

The chain has TRBV10-2 and TRBJ1-2; perhaps TRBD1 as D (5 bases). CDR1 and CDR2 from the germline V gene are WSHSY and SAAADI. This CDR3 is 13 amino acids long. V gave up 9 bases and J gave up 3 bases, with 14 bases separating them. In DNA, the CDR3 is TGCGCCAGAGGGGTGGGGCGCGACTATGGCTACACCTTC. Translating it yields CARGVGRDYGYTF.

The V call is TRBV7-8, the J call TRBJ2-1, with a weak D call TRBD2 (7 bases). The V end was cut by 4 bases, the J end by 4 bases, with 11 bases between. Germline CDR1 and CDR2: SGHVS and FQNEAQ. The CDR3 runs 14 residues. Here the CDR3 reads CASSSRGPYNEQFF. The CDR3 DNA reads as TGTGCCAGCAGCTCGCGGGGGCCATACAATGAGCAGTTCTTC.

The V call is TRBV28, the J call TRBJ1-5; D possibly corresponds to TRBD1 (5 bases). CDR1 MDHEN and CDR2 SYDVKM come from the germline V gene. Trimming left V 2 bases short and J 6 bases short, with 17 bases between. The CDR3 length is 16 residues. CDR3 sequence reads: CASSLAGQLGGQPQHF. DNA for the CDR3: TGTGCCAGCAGTTTAGCCGGACAACTGGGGGGTCAGCCCCAGCATTTT.

The genes are TRBV6-5 and TRBJ1-1; unclear D gene. V lost 0 bases, J lost 5 bases, and 10 bases lay in between. This CDR3 is built from 14 residues. Germline V CDR1 and CDR2: MNHEY, SVGAGI. CDR3 sequence: CASSYSRSGTEAFF. The CDR3 region has the DNA TGTGCCAGCAGTTACTCGAGGTCGGGGACTGAAGCTTTCTTT.

CDR3 sequence: CASSLVGGYEQYV. The CDR3 DNA reads as TGCGCCAGCAGCTTGGTAGGGGGCTACGAGCAGTACGTC. This chain links TRBV5-1 with TRBJ2-7, with D possibly TRBD1 on 6 matching bases. The CDR3 extends over 13 amino acids. The germline V gene has CDR1 SGHRS and CDR2 YFSETQ. The ends were cut back, 0 bases at V and 3 bases at J, with 7 bases in the middle.

The J gene is TRBJ1-1, the V gene TRBV29-1, with D possibly being TRBD1 (6 bases). Trimming shortened V by 6 bases and J by 0 bases, and 11 bases separated the two germline ends. The CDR3 is made up of 13 amino acids. The germline gives CDR1 SQVTM, CDR2 ANQGSEA. CDR3 DNA sequence: TGCAGCGTCCGGACAGCAATGAACACTGAAGCTTTCTTT. This codes for CSVRTAMNTEAFF. Full variable domain (remainder filled in from reference TRBV29-1 and TRBJ1-1): SAVISQKPSRDICQRGTSLTIQCQVDSQVTMMFWYRQQPGQSLTLIATANQGSEATYESGFVIDKFPISRPNLTFSTLTVSNMSPEDSSIYLCSVRTAMNTEAFFGQGTRLTVV.

The chain carries TRBV6-2 or TRBV6-3 and TRBJ2-3; D unclear. Looked up from germline, CDR1 is MNHEY and CDR2 is SVGEGT. V lost 5 bases and J lost 6, with 15 bases in between. This CDR3 is built from 14 residues. CDR3 sequence (DNA): TGTGCCAGCAGTCAGCCGCCATCGGTGGATACGCAGTATTTT. Its translation is CASSQPPSVDTQYF.

The chain recombines TRBV11-1 with TRBJ2-3; 8 positions match TRBD2. Germline V gene lookup returns CDR1 SGHAT and CDR2 FQDESV (reference sequence). The V gene end was trimmed by 3 bases and the J gene end by 4 bases; junction bases not matched to a gene: 9. The length of the CDR3 is 16 residues. CDR3 sequence: CASSFDGGGRADTQYF. The CDR3 region has the DNA TGTGCCAGCAGCTTCGACGGGGGGGGCCGGGCAGATACGCAGTATTTT.

The gene calls are TRBV9 and TRBJ1-2; the D is unclear. Germline-derived CDR1 and CDR2 are SGDLS and YYNGEE. The CDR3 is 13 amino acids. V lost 5 bases, J lost 2 bases, and 10 bases lay in between. CDR3: CASRRKSNYGYTF. Written as DNA, the CDR3 is TGTGCCAGCAGAAGGAAATCCAACTATGGCTACACCTTC.

Only one count was recorded for this clone. The genes are TRBV19 and TRBJ1-2; D remains ambiguous. V lost 3 bases and J lost 2, with 13 bases in between. CDR3 length: 15 residues. CDR1 is LNHDA and CDR2 is SQIVND in the germline V gene (reference sequence). CDR3 nucleotides: TGTGCCAGTAGTATTGGAGGACCGCTAAACTATGGCTACACCTTC. The encoded protein is CASSIGGPLNYGYTF.